This TCR beta chain was profiled in a study of blood T cells in healthy people across ages. Germline CDR1 is SGHRS and CDR2 is YFSETQ. This CDR3 contains 16 residues. For the second PCR, which ran for 7 to 11 cycles, a sample-barcoded 5' primer and a J-beta primer mix were used. TCRdb used MiXCR to reprocess the 5' RACE reads, holding one entry per CDR3 protein. Of approximately 730,000 distinct CDR3 sequences listed, roughly 45% are singletons. In the case of this clonotype: The junction and the germline gene differ at one end; a read error may be behind it.

V is TRBV5-1 and J is TRBJ2-7; 8 bases match TRBD2. The source is an older woman in good health. Sequences were obtained from blood. The CDR3 loop is CASNLALASGSYEQYF. CDR3 nucleotide sequence: TGCGCCAGCAACTTGGCTCTGGCTAGCGGGTCCTACGAGCAGTACTTC.